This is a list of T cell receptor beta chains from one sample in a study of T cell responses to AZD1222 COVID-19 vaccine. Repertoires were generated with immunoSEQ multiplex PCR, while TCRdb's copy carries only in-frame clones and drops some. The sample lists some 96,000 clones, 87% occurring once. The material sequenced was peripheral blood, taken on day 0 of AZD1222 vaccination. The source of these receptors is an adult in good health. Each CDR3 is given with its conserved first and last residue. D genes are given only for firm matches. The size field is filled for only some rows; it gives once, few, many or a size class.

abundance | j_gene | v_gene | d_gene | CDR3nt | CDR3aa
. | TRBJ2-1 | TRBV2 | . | TGTGCCAGCAGTGGATTCGCCGAGCAGTTCTTC | CASSGFAEQFF
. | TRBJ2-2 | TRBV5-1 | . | TGCGCCAGCAGCTTGGAGTCCACCGGGGAGCTGTTTTTT | CASSLESTGELFF
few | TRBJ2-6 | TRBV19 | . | TGTGCCAGTAGTATAGTGCGCTCTGGGGCCAACGTCCTGACTTTC | CASSIVRSGANVLTF
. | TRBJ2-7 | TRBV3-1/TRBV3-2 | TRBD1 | TGTGCCAGCAGCCCCCGGGACAGGGGTACCTACGAGCAGTACTTC | CASSPRDRGTYEQYF
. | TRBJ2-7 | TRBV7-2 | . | TGTGCCAGCAGTTCAGCCGGTGGGATAGGCTACGAGCAGTACTTC | CASSSAGGIGYEQYF
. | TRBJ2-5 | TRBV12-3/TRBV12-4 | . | TGTGCCAGCAGTTTATATAAGGAGACCCAGTACTTC | CASSLYKETQYF
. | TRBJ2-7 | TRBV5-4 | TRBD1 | TGTGCCAGCAGCTTGACAGGGGGCAACGAGCAGTACTTC | CASSLTGGNEQYF
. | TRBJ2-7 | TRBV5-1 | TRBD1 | TGCGCCAGCAGCTCTACAGGGGCCTACGAGCAGTACTTC | CASSSTGAYEQYF
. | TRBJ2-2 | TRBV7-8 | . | TGTGCCAGCAGCTTAGGGGTTGGGAGCGCCGACACCGGGGAGCTGTTTTTT | CASSLGVGSADTGELFF
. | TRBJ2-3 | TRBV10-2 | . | TGCGCCAGCAGTCAAGCGGATACGCAGTATTTT | CASSQADTQYF
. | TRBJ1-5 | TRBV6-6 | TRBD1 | TGTGCCAGCAGTCACACCTACAGGGGAGATAGCAATCAGCCCCAGCATTTT | CASSHTYRGDSNQPQHF
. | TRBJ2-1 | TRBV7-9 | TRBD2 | TGTGCCAGCAGCCCTCAGGAAGCTGGGCGGGGGAGCTACAATGAGCAGTTCTTC | CASSPQEAGRGSYNEQFF
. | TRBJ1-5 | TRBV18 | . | TGTGCCAGCTCACCTGACGGGGTCCAGCCCCAGCATTTT | CASSPDGVQPQHF
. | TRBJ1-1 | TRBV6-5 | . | TGTGCCAGCACCTCCTTGGGGCGTTTGAACACTGAAGCTTTCTTT | CASTSLGRLNTEAFF
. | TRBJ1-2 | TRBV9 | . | TGTGCCAGCAGGGGGGTACAGGGTGGCTATGGCTACACCTTC | CASRGVQGGYGYTF
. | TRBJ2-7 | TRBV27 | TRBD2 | TGTGCCAGCAGTTTACAGACTAGCGGGAGCTACGAGCAGTACTTC | CASSLQTSGSYEQYF
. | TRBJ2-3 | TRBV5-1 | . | TGCGCCAGCAGCTTGGGGGACCTCACAGATACGCAGTATTTT | CASSLGDLTDTQYF
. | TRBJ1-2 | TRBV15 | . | TGTGCCACCAGCAGAGACGGGGGGAAATGGGACTATGGCTACACCTTC | CATSRDGGKWDYGYTF
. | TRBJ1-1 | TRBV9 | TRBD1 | TGTGCCAGCAGCGCCATACTGACAGGGACCACTGAAGCTTTCTTT | CASSAILTGTTEAFF
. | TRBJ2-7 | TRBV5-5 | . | TGTGCCAGCAGCGCAATTGAGGAGCAGTACTTC | CASSAIEEQYF
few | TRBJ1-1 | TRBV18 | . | TGTGCCAGCTCACAAACGAATGGGAACACTGAAGCTTTCTTT | CASSQTNGNTEAFF
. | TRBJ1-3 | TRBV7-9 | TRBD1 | TGTGCCAGCAGCCGACAGGGGGCAGACACCATATATTTT | CASSRQGADTIYF